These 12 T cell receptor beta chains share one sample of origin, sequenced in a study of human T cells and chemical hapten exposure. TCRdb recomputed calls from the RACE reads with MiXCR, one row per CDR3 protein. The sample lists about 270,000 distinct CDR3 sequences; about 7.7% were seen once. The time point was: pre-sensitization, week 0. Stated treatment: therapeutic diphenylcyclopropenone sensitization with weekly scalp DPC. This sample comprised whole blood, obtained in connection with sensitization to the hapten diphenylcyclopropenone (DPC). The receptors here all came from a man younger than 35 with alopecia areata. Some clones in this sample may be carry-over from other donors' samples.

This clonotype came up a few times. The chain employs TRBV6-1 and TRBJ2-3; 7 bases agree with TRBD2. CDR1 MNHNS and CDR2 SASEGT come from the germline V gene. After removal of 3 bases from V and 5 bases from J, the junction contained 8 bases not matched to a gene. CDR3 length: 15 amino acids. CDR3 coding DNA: TGTGCCAGCAGTGAGATAAGCGGGGAGGTAGATACGCAGTATTTT. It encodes CASSEISGEVDTQYF.

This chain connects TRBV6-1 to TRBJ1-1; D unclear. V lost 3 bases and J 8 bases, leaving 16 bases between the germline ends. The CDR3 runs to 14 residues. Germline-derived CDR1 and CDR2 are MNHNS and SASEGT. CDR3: CASSETLLGNEAFF. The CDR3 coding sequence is TGTGCCAGCAGTGAGACATTGCTAGGAAACGAAGCTTTCTTT.

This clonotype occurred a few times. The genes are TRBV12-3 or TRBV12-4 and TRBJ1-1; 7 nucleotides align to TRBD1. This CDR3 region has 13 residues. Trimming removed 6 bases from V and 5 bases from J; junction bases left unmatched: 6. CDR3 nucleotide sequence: TGTGCCAGCAGCCCGACAGGGAAAACTGAAGCTTTCTTT. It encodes CASSPTGKTEAFF.

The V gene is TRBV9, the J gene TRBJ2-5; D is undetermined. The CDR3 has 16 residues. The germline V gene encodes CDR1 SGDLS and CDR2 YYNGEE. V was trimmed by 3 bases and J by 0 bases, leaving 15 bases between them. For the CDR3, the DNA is TGTGCCAGCAGCGGTAGTGAATCCTCGTACCAAGAGACCCAGTACTTC. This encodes CASSGSESSYQETQYF.

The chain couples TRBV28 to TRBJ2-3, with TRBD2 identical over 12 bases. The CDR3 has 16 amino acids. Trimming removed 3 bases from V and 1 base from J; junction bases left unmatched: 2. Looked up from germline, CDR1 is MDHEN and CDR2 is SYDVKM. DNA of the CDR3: TGTGCCAGCAGTTTTGCTAGCGGGGGGGGCACAGATACGCAGTATTTT. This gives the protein CASSFASGGGTDTQYF.

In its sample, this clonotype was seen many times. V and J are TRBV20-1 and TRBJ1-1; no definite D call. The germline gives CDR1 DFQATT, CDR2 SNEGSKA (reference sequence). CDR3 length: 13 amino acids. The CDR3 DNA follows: TGCAGCGCCACGAGGCAGTTGAACACTGAAGCTTTCTTT. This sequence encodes CSATRQLNTEAFF.

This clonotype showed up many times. The chain's CDR3 is CASSRRRMGGSDIQYF. DNA of the CDR3: TGCGCCAGCAGCCGGAGAAGAATGGGGGGCTCTGACATTCAGTACTTC. The chain recombines TRBV4-1 with TRBJ2-4; TRBD1 or TRBD2 may be the D gene (6 bases each). Germline CDR1 reads MGHRA; CDR2 reads YSYEKL. V was clipped by 4 bases and J by 8 bases, with 21 bases between them. The CDR3 is made up of 16 amino acids.

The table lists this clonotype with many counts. The CDR3 sequence: CASSLSQRGEAFF. In DNA form, the CDR3 reads TGTGCCAGCAGCTTGTCACAAAGGGGGGAAGCTTTCTTT. The chain employs TRBV5-5 and TRBJ1-1; TRBD1 might be the D (6 bases). V gave up 1 base and J gave up 8 bases, with 12 bases separating them. Germline V gene sequence: CDR1 SGHKS, CDR2 YYEKEE (reference sequence). The CDR3 contains 13 residues.

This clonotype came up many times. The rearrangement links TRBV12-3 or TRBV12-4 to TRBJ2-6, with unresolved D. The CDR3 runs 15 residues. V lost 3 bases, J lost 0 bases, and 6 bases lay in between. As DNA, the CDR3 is TGTGCCAGCAGTTTTGTGGACTCTGGGGCCAACGTCCTGACTTTC. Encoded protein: CASSFVDSGANVLTF.

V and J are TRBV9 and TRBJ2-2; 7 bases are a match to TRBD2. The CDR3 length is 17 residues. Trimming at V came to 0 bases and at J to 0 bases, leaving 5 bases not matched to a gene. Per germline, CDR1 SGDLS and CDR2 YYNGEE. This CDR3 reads CASSVAGGGANTGELFF. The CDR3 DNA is TGTGCCAGCAGCGTAGCTGGGGGGGGAGCGAACACCGGGGAGCTGTTTTTT.

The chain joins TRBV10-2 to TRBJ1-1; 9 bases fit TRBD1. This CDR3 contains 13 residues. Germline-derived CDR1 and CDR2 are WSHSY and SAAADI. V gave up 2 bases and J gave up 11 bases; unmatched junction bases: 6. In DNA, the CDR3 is TGCGCCAGCAGTGAGATGGGACAGGGATACGCTTTCTTT. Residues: CASSEMGQGYAFF.

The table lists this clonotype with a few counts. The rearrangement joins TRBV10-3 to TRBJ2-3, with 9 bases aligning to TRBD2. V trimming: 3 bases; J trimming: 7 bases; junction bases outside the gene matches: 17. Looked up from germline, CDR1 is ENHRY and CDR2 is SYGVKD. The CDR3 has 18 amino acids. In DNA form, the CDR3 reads TGTGCCATCAGTGACTCTTCGTTTAGCGGGGGCTTTCTGAATACGCAGTATTTT. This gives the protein CAISDSSFSGGFLNTQYF.